This TCR beta chain came from a study of radiotherapy plus CTLA-4 blockade in lung cancer. Study-level background: 15% to 20% of patients responded objectively, and about 32% achieved disease control. General study findings and limits: Among reported predictors of response, early blood T cell clone dynamics with interferon-beta performed best. Once radiotherapy plus ipilimumab had been given, TCR clones derived from tumor expanded in blood.

The CDR3 extends over 14 amino acids. V gave up 5 bases and J gave up 8 bases, with 18 bases separating them. Per the germline V gene, CDR1 is SGHTA and CDR2 is FQGNSA. Lung cancer patients with chemo-refractory metastatic non-small-cell disease were given focal radiation plus CTLA-4 blockade with ipilimumab. Profiled with immunoSEQ multiplex PCR; TCRdb holds only in-frame clones, not every one. Of tens of thousands of clones listed, 77% were seen once; the top ten hold under 3%. Details on this clone: Its antigen is not identified.

The genes are TRBV7-2 and TRBJ1-2, with D tentatively TRBD1 (6 bases). The TCR originated in a human donor with non-small cell lung cancer whose response to radiotherapy plus ipilimumab could not be evaluated. The starting material was peripheral blood, obtained from a patient treated with radiotherapy plus ipilimumab. The CDR3 nucleotides read TGTGCCAGCAGCGTTAGCCACAGGGTGGGGGGCTACACCTTC. Its protein is CASSVSHRVGGYTF. The full variable domain, completed using reference TRBV7-2 and TRBJ1-2, is GAGVSQSPSNKVTEKGKDVELRCDPISGHTALYWYRQSLGQGLEFLIYFQGNSAPDKSGLPSDRFSAERTGGSVSTLTIQRTQQEDSAVYLCASSVSHRVGGYTFGSGTRLTVV.